This TCR beta chain was observed in a study of chemoradiotherapy in HPV16-positive cancers. Study-wide results and caveats: Non-HPV-specific T cells did not expand in tumors during treatment, whereas candidate HPV-specific clones and E7-related motifs did.

CDR1 is SNHLY, CDR2 FYNNEI, per germline. The CDR3 runs to 15 residues. Method: immunoSEQ multiplex PCR; TCRdb's copy keeps in-frame clones and lacks some. Of fewer than 35,000 clones listed, approximately 93% are singletons. Of note for this clone: Antigen: not known. At one of its ends the junction is not consistent with the germline gene, which may arise from a read error.

The receptor was isolated from a human donor with HPV-associated anogenital cancer. The material sequenced was blood, taken from a patient who underwent chemoradiotherapy. This sequence joins TRBV2 and TRBJ2-2; tentatively, D is TRBD1 (5 bases). CDR3: CASSLIPGNPGELFF. CDR3 bases: TGTGCCAGCAGCCTTATACCAGGGAACCCCGGGGAGCTGTTTTTT.